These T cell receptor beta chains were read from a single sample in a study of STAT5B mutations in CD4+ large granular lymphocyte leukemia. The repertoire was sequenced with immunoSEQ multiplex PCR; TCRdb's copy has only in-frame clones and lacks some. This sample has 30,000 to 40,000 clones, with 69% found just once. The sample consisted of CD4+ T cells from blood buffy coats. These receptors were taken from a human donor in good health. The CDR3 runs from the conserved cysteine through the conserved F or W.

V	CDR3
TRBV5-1	CASSLPTGTEDSPLHF
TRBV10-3	CAIGRTGDEQFF
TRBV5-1	CASSLGAGRQGDGYTF
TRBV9	CASSAIAGPTDTQYF
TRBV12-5	CASGLVGTSGEQYF
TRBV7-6	CASSPTGMNTEAFF
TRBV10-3	CAISERRQETQYF
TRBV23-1	CASSQSEGWDRTQYF
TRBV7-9	CASSSDTGGRRPNQPQHF
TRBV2	CASRSEGAVTYEQYF
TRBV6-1	CANTRVAAWADTQYF
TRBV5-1	CASSLDWDQNTEAFF
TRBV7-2	CASSLAPRIAGELFF
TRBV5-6	CASSLWANTGELFF
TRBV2	CASSRQGDYGYTF
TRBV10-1	CASIDKKNGYTF
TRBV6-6	CASGGQQMNTEAFF
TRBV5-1	CASSLGTSAWRETQYF
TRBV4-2	CASSQAGFGIQYF
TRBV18	CASSPTVRDQPQHF
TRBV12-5	CASGGLIGINYEQYF
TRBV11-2	CASAPTRQLNEKLFF
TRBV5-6	CASSRSDREAEAFF
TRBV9	CASSTTTSGAIYEQYF
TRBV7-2	CASSFRGTDTQYF
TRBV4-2	CASSQARGTSVRGYTF
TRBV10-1	CASSEGRGTDTQYF
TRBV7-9	CASSLLTANSPLHF
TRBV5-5	CASSLVRQGNYGYTF
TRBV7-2	CASSSGWLSNEKLFF
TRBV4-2	CASSQQDRARYNEQFF
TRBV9	CASSNDPTGRTGELFF
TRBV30	CAWSVPNRAYGYTF
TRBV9	CASSAGDRAPQHF
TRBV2	CASIPGDNNSPLHF
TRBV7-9	CASSVGAGSYEQYF
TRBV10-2	CASKVGIDQPQHF
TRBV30	CAAGSVNQPQHF
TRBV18	CASSREGNYEQYF
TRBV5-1	CASSTGTSISTEAFF
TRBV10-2	CASSDWGGTYEQYF
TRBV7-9	CASSSQGVDEKLFF
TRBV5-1	CASSLGVPYGYTF
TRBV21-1	CASSKEGRGAAKNIQYF
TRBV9	CASSPRGGHNEKLFF
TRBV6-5	CASSYSGTDYGYTF
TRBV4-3	CASSRERNQPQHF
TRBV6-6	CASSSLPTVAFF
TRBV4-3	CASSRRGGETQYF
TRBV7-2	CASSLGGRPQETQYF
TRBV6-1	CASRRGLDTEAFF
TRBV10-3	CAARGGAPDTQYF
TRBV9	CASSQRGLGLDTQYF
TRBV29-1	CTTAASGGFSTDTQYF